One sample yielded the 5 T cell receptor beta chains listed below, sequenced in a study of T cells in Graves' hyperthyroidism and ophthalmopathy. The CDR3 regions of TCR beta were amplified from RNA transcripts. The HTBI set primed first-round TCR CDR3 RT-PCR. Via MiXCR, TCRdb re-called the multiplex PCR reads, giving one row per CDR3 protein. The sample yields roughly 420,000 distinct CDR3 sequences, roughly an eighth seen once. Sample: blood. The receptors stem from a woman aged 18-35 years with Graves' hyperthyroidism.

The CDR3 here is CASSVEAGVSYEQYF. In DNA form, the CDR3 reads TGTGCCAGCAGCGTAGAAGCGGGAGTCTCCTACGAGCAGTACTTC. The V call is TRBV9, the J call TRBJ2-7, with 8 bases identical to TRBD2. The germline CDR1 and CDR2 sequences are SGDLS and YYNGEE. The V and J ends lost 0 bases and 0 bases, in that order; junction bases with no gene match: 2. The CDR3 is made up of 15 amino acids.

This clonotype has at least ten counts. Written as DNA, the CDR3 is TGTGCCAGCAGCCAAGAGGGAACCTACGAGCAGTACTTC. Protein sequence: CASSQEGTYEQYF. The chain recombines TRBV3-1 with TRBJ2-7; D remains unclear. V was shortened by 0 bases and J by 2 bases, with 5 bases between the two germline ends. Germline CDR1 LGHDT, CDR2 YNNKEL (reference sequence). CDR3 length equals 13 residues.

This clonotype was picked up many times. The CDR3 spells CASSQTPSGTKNIQYF. The DNA for the CDR3 is TGTGCCAGTAGTCAGACGCCTAGCGGGACCAAAAACATTCAGTACTTC. The genes are TRBV19 and TRBJ2-4, with TRBD2 matching 9 bases. Trimming removed 5 bases from V and 2 bases from J; junction bases left unmatched: 7. Germline CDR1 LNHDA, CDR2 SQIVND (reference sequence). This CDR3 spans 16 amino acids.

This clonotype occurred many times. The chain joins TRBV2 to TRBJ2-2, with D possibly matching TRBD1 (6 bases). This CDR3 has 14 amino acids. V was clipped by 6 bases and J by 0 bases, with 8 bases between them. Germline CDR1 reads SNHLY; CDR2 reads FYNNEI. CDR3 in amino acids: CASRGTPNTGELFF. DNA for the CDR3: TGTGCCAGCAGGGGGACACCGAACACCGGGGAGCTGTTTTTT. The full variable domain, in which reference TRBV2 and TRBJ2-2 provide the parts outside the CDR3, is EPEVTQTPSHQVTQMGQEVILRCVPISNHLYFYWYRQILGQKVEFLVSFYNNEISEKSEIFDDQFSVERPDGSNFTLKIRSTKLEDSAMYFCASRGTPNTGELFFGEGSRLTVL.

The chain uses TRBV3-1 and TRBJ2-1; no clear D. The germline V gene encodes CDR1 LGHDT and CDR2 YNNKEL (reference sequence). Between the trimmed V and J ends, which lost 4 bases and 5 bases, there was a span of 18 bases. This CDR3 region has 16 residues. CDR3: CASSRVLTAGHNEQFF. CDR3 DNA: TGTGCCAGCAGCCGAGTTCTGACGGCTGGCCACAATGAGCAGTTCTTC.